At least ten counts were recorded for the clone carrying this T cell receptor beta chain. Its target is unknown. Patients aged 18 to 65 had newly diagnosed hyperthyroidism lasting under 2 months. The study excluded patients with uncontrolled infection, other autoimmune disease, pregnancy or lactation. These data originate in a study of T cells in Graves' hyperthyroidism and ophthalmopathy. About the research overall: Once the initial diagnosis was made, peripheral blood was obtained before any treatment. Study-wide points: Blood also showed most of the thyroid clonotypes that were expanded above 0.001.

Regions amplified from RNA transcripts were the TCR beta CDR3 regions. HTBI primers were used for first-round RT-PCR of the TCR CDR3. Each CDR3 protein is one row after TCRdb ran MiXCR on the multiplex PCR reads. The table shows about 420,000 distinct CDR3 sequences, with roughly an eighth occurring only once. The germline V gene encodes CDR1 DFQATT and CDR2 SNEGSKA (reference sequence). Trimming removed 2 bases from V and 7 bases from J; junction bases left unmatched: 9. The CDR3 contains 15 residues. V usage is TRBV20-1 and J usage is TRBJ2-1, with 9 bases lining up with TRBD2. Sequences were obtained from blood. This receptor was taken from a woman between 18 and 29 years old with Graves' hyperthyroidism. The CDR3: CSARRSSGNRNEQFF. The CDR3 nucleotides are TGCAGTGCTAGACGGTCTAGCGGGAATCGGAATGAGCAGTTCTTC.